This T cell receptor (beta chain) was captured in a study of pediatric ulcerative colitis. Points from the study as a whole: Some T cells in rectal biopsies may come from blood, especially with overt colitis. Substantially fewer templates came from a couple of patients' blood samples. Ulcerative colitis patients shared more blood-rectal clones than controls.

Up to 500,000 reads were sequenced per sample. Libraries were prepared by immunoSEQ multiplex PCR; TCRdb keeps only in-frame clonotypes and omits some of them. Among 36,000 or so clones, less than 80% were seen once, and the ten largest hold 0.74%. The CDR3 contains 14 residues. Trimming took 3 bases from V and 3 from J, leaving 10 bases between them. Germline values: CDR1 MDHEN, CDR2 SYDVKM. Concerning this clone itself: Antigen specificity is unknown.

One to two pinch biopsies were taken from the rectum during colonoscopy. The source is a boy aged 5-17 years with moderate ulcerative colitis. The gene calls are TRBV28 and TRBJ2-3; D remains unclear. The sequenced material came from gut tissue. The DNA for the CDR3 is TGTGCCAGCAGTTTTCGGTCAGATACAGATACGCAGTATTTT. Translated, it gives CASSFRSDTDTQYF. Together with reference TRBV28 and TRBJ2-3, the CDR3 gives the full variable domain: DVKVTQSSRYLVKRTGEKVFLECVQDMDHENMFWYRQDPGLGLRLIYFSYDVKMKEKGDIPEGYSVSREKKERFSLILESASTNQTSMYLCASSFRSDTDTQYFGPGTRLTVL.